Sequencing of this T cell receptor beta chain was carried out in a study of cytomegalovirus exposure and HLA in healthy donors. Looking at the study overall: The Caucasian-associated ancestry cluster held 80% to 90% of 350 to 450 genotyped donors.

Study results and caveats: The authors judged a highly shared variant cluster likely a sequencing artifact. Follow-up analysis later connected one missense variant in DCLRE1C with trimming of TCR beta V- and J-genes.

Each donor was nominally healthy when sampled (though unrecorded immune exposures were likely). Amplification used 60 Vbeta primers and 13 Jbeta primers. Repertoires were generated with immunoSEQ multiplex PCR, while TCRdb's copy carries only in-frame clones and drops some. The data contain fewer than 200,000 clones, about 80% of them singletons. Worth noting for this clone: Its antigen is unknown.

Germline CDR1 SGDLS, CDR2 YYNGEE. CDR3 length: 17 amino acids. Unmatched junction bases numbered 6, after V lost 0 bases and J lost 2 bases. Sequencing used PBMCs. The chain is built from TRBV9 and TRBJ2-3; 10 bases fit TRBD2. This TCR was recovered from a man aged 30 to 45 in good health and CMV-seropositive. Written as DNA, the CDR3 is TGTGCCAGCAGCGTAGTTAGCGGGGGGTCCAACACAGATACGCAGTATTTT. Its translation: CASSVVSGGSNTDTQYF. Complete variable domain (other parts from reference TRBV9 and TRBJ2-3): DSGVTQTPKHLITATGQRVTLRCSPRSGDLSVYWYQQSLDQGLQFLIQYYNGEERAKGNILERFSAQQFPDLHSELNLSSLELGDSALYFCASSVVSGGSNTDTQYFGPGTRLTVL.